The rows below give T cell receptor beta chains drawn from one sample of a study of Tregs in tolerant kidney transplant recipients. Produced via immunoSEQ multiplex PCR; TCRdb's table is partial and in-frame only. The sample contains about 20,000 clones, roughly 82% of which appear only once. The sample comprised Tregs from blood. The source is a human donor in good health. Both conserved end residues are part of each CDR3. The D gene is left open where the match is weak. Rows may omit the clone size; those that give it use once, few, many or a size class.

CDR3aa: CASSPFGTGGKYQPQHF
CDR3nt: TGTGCCAGCTCACCATTCGGGACAGGGGGTAAATATCAGCCCCAGCATTTT
v_gene: TRBV18
d_gene: TRBD1
j_gene: TRBJ1-5
len: 17
abundance: -

CDR3aa: CASGLGTGWAGYTF
CDR3nt: TGTGCTAGTGGTTTGGGTACAGGGTGGGCTGGCTACACCTTC
v_gene: TRBV12-5
d_gene: -
j_gene: TRBJ1-2
len: 14
abundance: -

CDR3aa: CASSLVPTANYGYTF
CDR3nt: TGTGCCAGCAGCTTAGTCCCGACAGCTAACTATGGCTACACCTTC
v_gene: TRBV7-9
d_gene: -
j_gene: TRBJ1-2
len: 15
abundance: -

CDR3aa: CASSPWDRTYQGYGYTF
CDR3nt: TGTGCCAGTAGTCCTTGGGACAGGACTTATCAAGGTTATGGCTACACCTTC
v_gene: TRBV19
d_gene: TRBD1
j_gene: TRBJ1-2
len: 17
abundance: once

CDR3aa: CASSQDRLAGDNEQFF
CDR3nt: TGCGCCAGCAGCCAAGATCGACTAGCGGGCGACAATGAGCAGTTCTTC
v_gene: TRBV4-1
d_gene: TRBD2
j_gene: TRBJ2-1
len: 16
abundance: once

CDR3aa: CASTSLPSYEQYF
CDR3nt: TGTGCCAGCACCTCCCTCCCGAGCTACGAGCAGTACTTC
v_gene: TRBV7-9
d_gene: -
j_gene: TRBJ2-7
len: 13
abundance: -

CDR3aa: CASSAPTGGAIQPQHF
CDR3nt: TGTGCCAGCAGTGCACCGACAGGGGGAGCCATTCAGCCCCAGCATTTT
v_gene: TRBV6-1
d_gene: TRBD1
j_gene: TRBJ1-5
len: 16
abundance: -

CDR3aa: CASRPDRVQGAFF
CDR3nt: TGTGCCAGCAGACCTGACAGGGTCCAAGGGGCTTTCTTT
v_gene: TRBV6-5
d_gene: TRBD1
j_gene: TRBJ1-1
len: 13
abundance: once

CDR3aa: CAWSVPVAGRTYEQYF
CDR3nt: TGTGCCTGGAGTGTACCTGTTGCGGGACGAACCTACGAGCAGTACTTC
v_gene: TRBV30
d_gene: -
j_gene: TRBJ2-7
len: 16
abundance: few

CDR3aa: CASSPGTGGYNEQFF
CDR3nt: TGTGCCAGCTCACCTGGGACAGGGGGCTACAATGAGCAGTTCTTC
v_gene: TRBV18
d_gene: TRBD1
j_gene: TRBJ2-1
len: 15
abundance: few

CDR3aa: CASSQDWHLNTEAFF
CDR3nt: TGTGCCAGCAGCCAAGACTGGCACCTAAACACTGAAGCTTTCTTT
v_gene: TRBV4-2
d_gene: -
j_gene: TRBJ1-1
len: 15
abundance: -

CDR3aa: CASTSSRFEAFF
CDR3nt: TGTGCCAGTACCTCCTCCCGGTTTGAAGCTTTCTTT
v_gene: TRBV19
d_gene: -
j_gene: TRBJ1-1
len: 12
abundance: -

CDR3aa: CASSLDGGTGVAKNIQYF
CDR3nt: TGTGCCAGCAGCTTAGATGGAGGGACAGGGGTAGCCAAAAACATTCAGTACTTC
v_gene: TRBV7-2
d_gene: TRBD1
j_gene: TRBJ2-4
len: 18
abundance: once